This entry lists 16 T cell receptor beta chains sequenced from one sample in a study of Graves' ophthalmopathy and Graves' hyperthyroidism. Amplification of TCR beta CDR3 regions used RNA transcripts. HTBI primers were employed in first-round RT-PCR, then a second-round multiplex PCR followed. TCRdb processed the multiplex PCR reads anew with MiXCR; each CDR3 protein has one entry. The sample carries some 390,000 distinct CDR3 sequences, 18% recorded once. Sequenced: peripheral blood. All receptors come from a woman aged 18-29 years with Graves' ophthalmopathy.

This clonotype has a handful of counts. The gene calls are TRBV6-1 and TRBJ1-1, with 8 nucleotides matching TRBD1. The CDR3 runs 15 residues. Per the germline V gene, CDR1 is MNHNS and CDR2 is SASEGT. Trimming cost V 7 bases and J 5 bases; bases outside gene matches: 12. In nucleotides, the CDR3 is TGTGCCAGCACCTGGCGGACAGGGACAACGACTGAAGCTTTCTTT. Its translation is CASTWRTGTTTEAFF.

This clonotype was seen at least ten times. CDR3 sequence: CASSFGQPGRYEQYF. CDR3 sequence (DNA): TGTGCCAGCAGTTTCGGTCAGCCGGGGCGGTACGAGCAGTACTTC. V gene TRBV12-3 or TRBV12-4 combines with J gene TRBJ2-7; tentatively, D is TRBD1 or TRBD2 (5 bases each). Deletions cut 3 bases from V and 4 bases from J, with 16 bases between. This CDR3 comprises 15 residues.

This clonotype has only a few counts. This chain uses TRBV6-1 with TRBJ2-7; 7 bases map to TRBD2. The CDR3 has 13 residues. In germline, CDR1 is MNHNS, CDR2 SASEGT. V gave up 9 bases and J gave up 4 bases; unmatched junction bases: 9. This chain's CDR3 is CASKSSGLYEQYF. The CDR3 nucleotides are TGTGCCAGTAAGAGTAGCGGGCTGTACGAGCAGTACTTC.

The sample holds many counts of this clonotype. The genes are TRBV11-2 and TRBJ2-5; the D is unclear. V gave up 2 bases and J gave up 2 bases, with 6 bases separating them. CDR3 size: 13 residues. Germline V gene lookup returns CDR1 SGHAT and CDR2 FQNNGV. The CDR3 DNA reads TGTGCCAGCAGCTTAAACTCTCAAGAGACCCAGTACTTC. Its protein product is CASSLNSQETQYF.

This clonotype appeared many times. For the CDR3, the DNA is TGTGCCAGCAGATCCGACCTCACTCAGCATTTT. As protein: CASRSDLTQHF. This rearrangement joins TRBV28 to TRBJ1-5; D not resolved. This CDR3 comprises 11 residues. CDR1 and CDR2 (germline): MDHEN, SYDVKM. Trimming removed 6 bases from V and 13 bases from J, with 13 bases in between.

This clonotype was seen a handful of times. This chain joins TRBV28 and TRBJ1-2; the match to TRBD1 covers 9 bases. This CDR3 contains 15 residues. Germline CDR1 and CDR2: MDHEN and SYDVKM. The V and J ends lost 4 bases and 4 bases, in that order; junction bases with no gene match: 7. The CDR3: CASSWVTGGSYGYTF. CDR3 coding DNA: TGTGCCAGCAGTTGGGTGACAGGGGGATCCTATGGCTACACCTTC.

There are many counts of this clonotype. This chain links TRBV11-2 with TRBJ2-7; D might be TRBD2 (7 bases). Trimming left V 7 bases short and J 3 bases short, with 10 bases between. The CDR3 length is 12 residues. CDR1 and CDR2 from the germline V gene are SGHAT and FQNNGV. As DNA, the CDR3 is TGTGCCAGCAATAGGGGGGGCTACGAGCAGTACTTC. Translated, it gives CASNRGGYEQYF.

This clonotype was recorded many times. This sequence joins TRBV29-1 and TRBJ1-2, with 7 bases lining up with TRBD1. The CDR3 is made up of 13 amino acids. With V trimmed by 4 bases and J by 6 bases, 8 bases remained unmatched. The germline gives CDR1 SQVTM, CDR2 ANQGSEA. The chain's CDR3 is CSVVDGQAHGYTF. The DNA for the CDR3 is TGCAGCGTTGTGGATGGACAGGCGCATGGCTACACCTTC.

There are many counts of this clonotype. The CDR3 bases are TGTGCCTGGAGTCCAATCTCGGGACGCTCCTCTGGAAACACCATATATTTT. It encodes CAWSPISGRSSGNTIYF. J is TRBJ1-3 and V is TRBV30; the D gene is possibly TRBD1 (5 bases). Trimming left V 2 bases short and J 0 bases short, with 17 bases between. The germline V gene encodes CDR1 GTSNPN and CDR2 SVGIG (reference sequence). This CDR3 has 17 amino acids.

This clonotype was picked up many times. V gene TRBV7-2 combines with J gene TRBJ1-6; D is ambiguous. This CDR3 has 16 residues. Germline V gene data show CDR1 as SGHTA and CDR2 as FQGNSA. Trimming removed 2 bases at V and 4 bases at J, with 12 bases between. CDR3 bases: TGTGCCAGCAGCTTACCAGGTTTTTTATATAATTCACCCCTCCACTTT. It specifies CASSLPGFLYNSPLHF.

This clonotype was recorded at least ten times. This chain joins TRBV28 and TRBJ2-2; D is possibly TRBD1 or TRBD2 (5 bases each). From germline, CDR1 is MDHEN and CDR2 SYDVKM. Between the trimmed V and J ends, which lost 3 bases and 4 bases, there was a span of 9 bases. CDR3 size: 14 residues. The CDR3 bases are TGTGCCAGCAGTTTCGGTGGGACCACCGGGGAGCTGTTTTTT. Translating gives CASSFGGTTGELFF.

This clonotype has a count of ten or more. V gene TRBV27 combines with J gene TRBJ2-7, with D perhaps being TRBD1 or TRBD2 (5 bases each). The length of the CDR3 is 14 residues. Trimming removed 3 bases from V and 0 bases from J, with 9 bases in between. Germline V lookup: CDR1 MNHEY, CDR2 SMNVEV (reference sequence). CDR3 bases: TGTGCCAGCAGTTTGGGGACCAGCTCCTACGAGCAGTACTTC. Residues: CASSLGTSSYEQYF.

This clonotype was detected only a few times. The gene calls are TRBV28 and TRBJ1-2, with D perhaps matching TRBD1 (6 bases). Trimming removed 6 bases from V and 4 bases from J, with 15 bases in between. The CDR3 extends over 14 amino acids. Germline V lookup: CDR1 MDHEN, CDR2 SYDVKM. CDR3 sequence: CASSRATGSYGYTF. The DNA of the CDR3 is TGTGCCAGCAGCCGGGCCACAGGGTCCTATGGCTACACCTTC.

The V gene is TRBV7-8, the J gene TRBJ2-5; TRBD1 matches 8 bases. Germline values: CDR1 SGHVS, CDR2 FQNEAQ. J was trimmed by 5 bases and V by 1 base; bases with no gene match: 12. This CDR3 region has 17 residues. The CDR3 loop reads CASSLVPDRADGETQYF. The CDR3 nucleotides are TGTGCCAGCAGCTTAGTCCCGGACAGGGCGGATGGGGAGACCCAGTACTTC.

The gene calls are TRBV3-1 and TRBJ1-2; TRBD1 aligns across 8 bases. CDR3 length: 16 residues. CDR1 and CDR2 (germline): LGHDT, YNNKEL (reference sequence). V dropped 4 bases and J dropped 4; count of bases not matched to a gene: 11. The CDR3 region is CASSLAPGGAGYGYTF. DNA of the CDR3: TGTGCCAGCAGCCTTGCCCCAGGGGGCGCGGGCTATGGCTACACCTTC.

This clonotype was detected only a few times. This chain joins TRBV6-5 and TRBJ1-2; no definite D call. The V and J ends lost 4 bases and 6 bases respectively, with 6 bases between them. The CDR3 length is 11 residues. The V gene's germline CDR1 is MNHEY and CDR2 SVGAGI. In DNA form, the CDR3 reads TGTGCCAGCAGTTTGGAAGATGGCTACACCTTC. Protein product: CASSLEDGYTF.